A selection of T cell receptor beta chains follows, all from one sample in a study of T cell changes during pregnancy in multiple sclerosis. Clones were sequenced by immunoSEQ multiplex PCR, and TCRdb holds only the in-frame ones, with some missing. This sample has just over 80,000 clones, with nearly 95% found just once. Sample: peripheral blood, taken in the second trimester of pregnancy. The origin of the receptors is a female donor with multiple sclerosis, enrolled in a pregnancy study. Each CDR3 is given with its conserved first and last residue. A D gene is named only where the DNA matches it firmly. For some rows the clone size is stated as once, few or many, or as a class when expanded; others skip it.

V gene: TRBV6-5
J gene: TRBJ1-1
clone size: -
D gene: TRBD1
CDR3 DNA: TGTGCCAGCAGTGACAGGGGTCTGGGGACTGAAGCTTTCTTT
CDR3 protein: CASSDRGLGTEAFF

V gene: TRBV5-4
J gene: TRBJ1-2
clone size: -
D gene: TRBD1
CDR3 DNA: TGTGCCAGCAGCTTGGACGGGGGACAGGGACTCGTTGGCTACACCTTC
CDR3 protein: CASSLDGGQGLVGYTF

V gene: TRBV7-9
J gene: TRBJ1-1
clone size: -
D gene: TRBD1
CDR3 DNA: TGTGCCAGCAGCTCACGACAGGGGGTCAACACTGAAGCTTTCTTT
CDR3 protein: CASSSRQGVNTEAFF

V gene: TRBV15
J gene: TRBJ2-7
clone size: -
D gene: -
CDR3 DNA: TGTGCCACCAGCAGAGATTTGACTAGTAACCACGAGCAGTACTTC
CDR3 protein: CATSRDLTSNHEQYF

V gene: TRBV5-1
J gene: TRBJ2-5
clone size: -
D gene: TRBD2
CDR3 DNA: TGCGCCAGCAGCCTGGGACTAGCGGGAGGAGGGGCGGAGACCCAGTACTTC
CDR3 protein: CASSLGLAGGGAETQYF

V gene: TRBV2
J gene: TRBJ1-2
clone size: -
D gene: -
CDR3 DNA: TGTGCCAGCAGGGGGGGACGGGGCTATGGCTACACCTTC
CDR3 protein: CASRGGRGYGYTF

V gene: TRBV5-1
J gene: TRBJ2-1
clone size: -
D gene: -
CDR3 DNA: TGCGCCAGCAGCTTGTCCGGGAGCTCCTACAATGAGCAGTTCTTC
CDR3 protein: CASSLSGSSYNEQFF

V gene: TRBV6-4
J gene: TRBJ2-1
clone size: -
D gene: TRBD1
CDR3 DNA: TGTGCCAGCAGTGACTCGACAGGGGGCAATGAGCAGTTCTTC
CDR3 protein: CASSDSTGGNEQFF

V gene: TRBV11-2
J gene: TRBJ2-7
clone size: -
D gene: TRBD2
CDR3 DNA: TGTGCCAGCAGCTTAGCGGCTAGCGGGAGTTACGCGCAGTACTTC
CDR3 protein: CASSLAASGSYAQYF

V gene: TRBV5-1
J gene: TRBJ2-7
clone size: -
D gene: TRBD2
CDR3 DNA: TGCGCCAGCTCGGCTAGCGGAACCCCCGAGCAGTACTTC
CDR3 protein: CASSASGTPEQYF

V gene: TRBV18
J gene: TRBJ1-2
clone size: -
D gene: -
CDR3 DNA: TGTGCCAGCTCACCACCGACAGAATCCTATGGCTACACCTTC
CDR3 protein: CASSPPTESYGYTF

V gene: TRBV12-5
J gene: TRBJ2-1
clone size: -
D gene: TRBD2
CDR3 DNA: TGTGCTAGTGGTTTGACCACTAGCGCTAATGAGCAGTTCTTC
CDR3 protein: CASGLTTSANEQFF

V gene: TRBV11-3
J gene: TRBJ2-7
clone size: once
D gene: TRBD1
CDR3 DNA: TGTGCCAGCAGCTTGCGGGACAGGGGTTCCGAGCAGTACTTC
CDR3 protein: CASSLRDRGSEQYF

V gene: TRBV6-1
J gene: TRBJ1-1
clone size: -
D gene: TRBD1
CDR3 DNA: TGTGCCAGCAGGTTTGGGACAGGCGAAATCACTGAAGCTTTCTTT
CDR3 protein: CASRFGTGEITEAFF

V gene: TRBV11-2
J gene: TRBJ2-2
clone size: -
D gene: TRBD2
CDR3 DNA: TGTGCCAGCAGCTTAGCCCCACTAGCGGGAGTGGGCGGGGAGCTGTTTTTT
CDR3 protein: CASSLAPLAGVGGELFF

V gene: TRBV27
J gene: TRBJ1-1
clone size: -
D gene: TRBD1
CDR3 DNA: TGTGCCAGCAGTTGGGCGAACTCCGGGACAGGGGGCACTGAAGCTTTCTTT
CDR3 protein: CASSWANSGTGGTEAFF

V gene: TRBV5-4
J gene: TRBJ1-1
clone size: -
D gene: -
CDR3 DNA: TGTGCCAGCAGCTTAAGTCGGGGCGGGGACGAGAACACTGAAGCTTTCTTT
CDR3 protein: CASSLSRGGDENTEAFF

V gene: TRBV7-6
J gene: TRBJ1-1
clone size: -
D gene: -
CDR3 DNA: TGTGCCAGCAGTTCCGTCGAGGGTGCCGAAGCTTTCTTT
CDR3 protein: CASSSVEGAEAFF

V gene: TRBV27
J gene: TRBJ2-7
clone size: -
D gene: -
CDR3 DNA: TGTGCCAGCAGTTTGTCCACCTACGAGCAGTACTTC
CDR3 protein: CASSLSTYEQYF

V gene: TRBV7-2
J gene: TRBJ2-7
clone size: -
D gene: TRBD1
CDR3 DNA: TGTGCCAGCAGCTTAGCGAACAGGGGTTCAGGCGAGCAGTACTTC
CDR3 protein: CASSLANRGSGEQYF

V gene: TRBV19
J gene: TRBJ1-1
clone size: -
D gene: -
CDR3 DNA: TGTGCCAGTAGTACAACAGTGAACACTGAAGCTTTCTTT
CDR3 protein: CASSTTVNTEAFF

V gene: TRBV7-3
J gene: TRBJ2-1
clone size: -
D gene: -
CDR3 DNA: TGTGCCAGCAGCCCCCTTGGAGGGTACTCCTACAATGAGCAGTTCTTC
CDR3 protein: CASSPLGGYSYNEQFF

V gene: TRBV6-1
J gene: TRBJ1-5
clone size: -
D gene: -
CDR3 DNA: TGTGCCAGCAGTGAAAGGAGGAACGGCAATCAGCCCCAGCATTTT
CDR3 protein: CASSERRNGNQPQHF

V gene: TRBV5-4
J gene: TRBJ2-1
clone size: -
D gene: TRBD1
CDR3 DNA: TGTGCCACGGCTGCGGGGGACAGGGGGCTTGTGGGGCAGTTCTTC
CDR3 protein: CATAAGDRGLVGQFF

V gene: TRBV5-5
J gene: TRBJ2-3
clone size: -
D gene: TRBD1
CDR3 DNA: TGTGCCAGCAGCTTGGGACAGGGGGCCGGAACAGATACGCAGTATTTT
CDR3 protein: CASSLGQGAGTDTQYF

V gene: TRBV7-8
J gene: TRBJ2-7
clone size: -
D gene: TRBD1
CDR3 DNA: TGTGCCAGCAGCTTCCGGACAGGGAACTACGAGCAGTACTTC
CDR3 protein: CASSFRTGNYEQYF

V gene: TRBV5-1
J gene: TRBJ1-4
clone size: -
D gene: -
CDR3 DNA: TGCGCCAGCAGCCCACAGGCAACTAATGAAAAACTGTTTTTT
CDR3 protein: CASSPQATNEKLFF

V gene: TRBV9
J gene: TRBJ1-2
clone size: -
D gene: -
CDR3 DNA: TGTGCCAGCAGCGAGCGGACAGCTGCATATGGCTACACCTTC
CDR3 protein: CASSERTAAYGYTF

V gene: TRBV6-5
J gene: TRBJ2-7
clone size: -
D gene: TRBD2
CDR3 DNA: TGTGCCAGCAGTTACGGGGGGGGTTCCCCCTACGAGCAGTACTTC
CDR3 protein: CASSYGGGSPYEQYF

V gene: TRBV2
J gene: TRBJ2-6
clone size: -
D gene: -
CDR3 DNA: TGTGCCAGCATTGAGGGACATAGAGTTTCTGGGGCCAACGTCCTGACTTTC
CDR3 protein: CASIEGHRVSGANVLTF

V gene: TRBV9
J gene: TRBJ2-2
clone size: -
D gene: -
CDR3 DNA: TGTGCCAGCAGGGGACAACCGACGACCGGGGAGCTGTTTTTT
CDR3 protein: CASRGQPTTGELFF

V gene: TRBV6-5
J gene: TRBJ2-3
clone size: -
D gene: TRBD2
CDR3 DNA: TGTGCCAGCAGTTACGGTGGTGCGGGAGTTTCAGATACGCAGTATTTT
CDR3 protein: CASSYGGAGVSDTQYF

V gene: TRBV28
J gene: TRBJ2-7
clone size: -
D gene: TRBD1
CDR3 DNA: TGTGCCAGCAGGGTAACGGACAGGGGGCTGATCGAGCAGTACTTC
CDR3 protein: CASRVTDRGLIEQYF